The 32 T cell receptor beta chains presented below share a single source sample, sequenced in a study of blood T cell repertoires in COVID-19. The table came from immunoSEQ multiplex PCR; TCRdb's copy has only in-frame clones and leaves some out. This repertoire shows fewer than 250,000 clones, more than 80% found once; its top ten account for over 4.5%. Sequenced sample: peripheral blood. The receptor set was obtained from a human donor in a cohort sampled during active COVID-19.

V usage is TRBV9 and J usage is TRBJ1-6; D possibly corresponds to TRBD1 (6 bases). The CDR3 contains 16 residues. In germline, CDR1 is SGDLS, CDR2 YYNGEE. The V and J ends lost 3 bases and 6 bases respectively, with 16 bases between them. The DNA for the CDR3 is TGTGCCAGCAGCGGGCACCACAGGGCCGGTAATTCACCCCTCCACTTT. Amino acid sequence: CASSGHHRAGNSPLHF. Complete variable domain (other parts from reference TRBV9 and TRBJ1-6): DSGVTQTPKHLITATGQRVTLRCSPRSGDLSVYWYQQSLDQGLQFLIQYYNGEERAKGNILERFSAQQFPDLHSELNLSSLELGDSALYFCASSGHHRAGNSPLHFGNGTRLTVT.

The V gene is TRBV30, the J gene TRBJ1-6; D gene ambiguous. Trimming removed 3 bases from V and 5 bases from J, with 8 bases in between. This CDR3 has 13 residues. Germline V gene data show CDR1 as GTSNPN and CDR2 as SVGIG (reference sequence). The CDR3 reads CAWSSHHNSPLHF. As DNA, the CDR3 is TGTGCCTGGAGCAGTCACCATAATTCACCCCTCCACTTT.

The rearrangement links TRBV11-2 to TRBJ2-3; TRBD2 agrees at 10 bases. The CDR3 totals 15 residues. V was clipped by 4 bases and J by 2 bases; unmatched bases: 3. Per the germline V gene, CDR1 is SGHAT and CDR2 is FQNNGV. DNA for the CDR3: TGTGCCAGCAGCTGGGGACTAGCGTTCACAGATACGCAGTATTTT. Amino acids: CASSWGLAFTDTQYF.

The V call is TRBV5-4, the J call TRBJ1-4, with D hard to call. The V gene lost 2 bases and the J gene lost 8 bases, with 10 bases spanning the gap. CDR3 length equals 13 residues. The germline V gene has CDR1 SGHNT and CDR2 YYREEE (reference sequence). The CDR3 DNA sequence: TGTGCCAGCAGCTTATGGGGAGGGGAAAAACTGTTTTTT. Amino acid sequence: CASSLWGGEKLFF.

The chain has TRBV28 and TRBJ2-7; no reliable D call. V was pared by 3 bases and J by 2 bases, with 11 bases between. The CDR3 totals 14 residues. The V gene's germline CDR1 is MDHEN and CDR2 SYDVKM. The CDR3 region is CASSFGPSPYEQYF. The CDR3 DNA reads as TGTGCCAGCAGTTTTGGCCCGTCCCCCTACGAGCAGTACTTC.

This rearrangement joins TRBV19 to TRBJ2-3, with 11 bases lining up with TRBD2. J lost 2 bases, V lost 7 bases, and 5 bases had no gene match. CDR1 and CDR2 from the germline V gene are LNHDA and SQIVND (reference sequence). This CDR3 has 15 amino acids. CDR3 DNA: TGTGCCAGTAAGACTAGCGGGACCCTCACAGATACGCAGTATTTT. Protein sequence: CASKTSGTLTDTQYF.

In the case of this clone: A read error may produce the germline difference seen at one junction end. This sequence joins TRBV7-7 and TRBJ2-5; 8 positions agree with TRBD1. CDR3 length: 12 residues. CDR1 and CDR2 from the germline V gene are SSHAT and FNYEAQ (reference sequence). Written as DNA, the CDR3 is TGTGCTAGCAGCTCGGACAGGGAGAGACAGTACTTC. This translates into CASSSDRERQYF. The full variable domain, in which reference TRBV7-7 and TRBJ2-5 provide the parts outside the CDR3, is GAGVSQSPRYKVTKRGQDVTLRCDPISSHATLYWYQQALGQGPEFLTYFNYEAQPDKSGLPSDRFSAERPEGSISTLTIQRTEQRDSAMYRCASSSDRERQYFGPGTRLLVL.

This clone was found many times. The chain recombines TRBV14 with TRBJ2-7; 7 bases line up with TRBD1. This CDR3 region has 15 residues. Germline V gene data show CDR1 as SGHDN and CDR2 as FVKESK. V lost 3 bases to trimming and J lost 2 bases; unmatched junction nucleotides: 7. Here the CDR3 DNA reads TGTGCCAGCAGCCATCGCCGGGACAGTACCTACGAGCAGTACTTC. Translation: CASSHRRDSTYEQYF. The entire variable domain, with the rest obtained from reference TRBV14 and TRBJ2-7, is as follows: EAGVTQFPSHSVIEKGQTVTLRCDPISGHDNLYWYRRVMGKEIKFLLHFVKESKQDESGMPNNRFLAERTGGTYSTLKVQPAELEDSGVYFCASSHRRDSTYEQYFGPGTRLTVT.

The chain carries TRBV28 and TRBJ1-2, with 9 bases fitting TRBD1. V lost 4 bases to trimming and J lost 5 bases; unmatched junction nucleotides: 8. The CDR3 is 15 residues long. The germline gives CDR1 MDHEN, CDR2 SYDVKM. Here the CDR3 DNA reads TGTGCCAGCAGTTCTCCCGGGACAGGGAATTATGGCTACACCTTC. Its translation is CASSSPGTGNYGYTF.

The rearrangement uses TRBV7-9 and TRBJ1-2; D is uncertain. The CDR3 contains 13 residues. Germline CDR1 and CDR2: SEHNR and FQNEAQ (reference sequence). The V gene lost 5 bases and the J gene lost 6 bases, with 13 bases spanning the gap. The DNA of the CDR3 is TGTGCCAGCAGCGTTTTCAAGAACAATGGCTACACCTTC. It translates to CASSVFKNNGYTF.

The chain recombines TRBV15 with TRBJ2-1, with D perhaps TRBD2 (6 bases). Germline V gene data show CDR1 as LNHNV and CDR2 as YYDKDF (reference sequence). The CDR3 length is 15 residues. V was shortened by 1 base and J by 7 bases, with 14 bases between the two germline ends. CDR3 region: CATSRASEGLNEQFF. The CDR3 nucleotides read TGTGCCACCAGCAGAGCATCGGAGGGCTTAAATGAGCAGTTCTTC.

V usage is TRBV5-1 and J usage is TRBJ2-2; D gene ambiguous. Germline CDR1 SGHRS, CDR2 YFSETQ. Deletions cut 4 bases from V and 0 bases from J, with 13 bases between. There are 16 residues in the CDR3. DNA of the CDR3: TGCGCCAGCAGCGGTCCACAGCTAACGAACACCGGGGAGCTGTTTTTT. This translates into CASSGPQLTNTGELFF.

The chain has TRBV5-1 and TRBJ2-7; 9 nucleotides line up with TRBD2. Germline CDR1 reads SGHRS; CDR2 reads YFSETQ. The CDR3 loop spans 16 amino acids. Trimming took 0 bases from V and 7 from J; bases not matched to a gene: 11. The CDR3 nucleotides read TGCGCCAGCAGCTTGGTTCAGCGGGGGGTCCGTGGGGAGCAGTACTTC. It encodes CASSLVQRGVRGEQYF.

This chain uses TRBV29-1 with TRBJ2-5, with 8 bases matching TRBD1. There are 12 residues in the CDR3. With 7 bases clipped from V and 1 base from J, the junction kept 2 bases outside the gene matches. Germline-derived CDR1 and CDR2 are SQVTM and ANQGSEA. Here the CDR3 reads CSAGQGQETQYF. As DNA, the CDR3 is TGCAGCGCAGGACAGGGCCAAGAGACCCAGTACTTC. Full variable domain (outside the CDR3, taken from reference TRBV29-1 and TRBJ2-5): SAVISQKPSRDICQRGTSLTIQCQVDSQVTMMFWYRQQPGQSLTLIATANQGSEATYESGFVIDKFPISRPNLTFSTLTVSNMSPEDSSIYLCSAGQGQETQYFGPGTRLLVL.

This clone was seen more than once but under ten times. The chain uses TRBV30 and TRBJ2-2, with 7 bases lining up with TRBD1. The CDR3 totals 12 residues. Germline V CDR1 and CDR2: GTSNPN, SVGIG (reference sequence). V shed 4 bases and J 5 bases; nucleotides not matched to a gene: 1. CDR3 region: CAWNRGTGELFF. The CDR3 nucleotides read TGTGCCTGGAACAGGGGTACCGGGGAGCTGTTTTTT.

J is TRBJ2-1 and V is TRBV19; the match to TRBD2 covers 8 bases. This CDR3 contains 15 residues. Germline V gives CDR1 LNHDA, CDR2 SQIVND (reference sequence). In nucleotides, the CDR3 is TGTGCAGCAAGGGCCTCAGCGGGAGACTACAATGAGCAGTTCTTC. Its protein is CAARASAGDYNEQFF.

CDR3 sequence reads: CASSQEPILSYEQYF. The CDR3, as DNA: TGCGCCAGCAGCCAAGAACCCATACTCTCCTACGAGCAGTACTTC. This chain connects TRBV4-1 to TRBJ2-7; D gene ambiguous. Germline CDR1 is MGHRA and CDR2 is YSYEKL. CDR3 length equals 15 residues. Trimming took 0 bases from V and 0 from J, leaving 9 bases between them.

A single count supports this clone. The rearrangement uses TRBV6-5 and TRBJ2-4, with 10 bases that match TRBD2. The CDR3 is 13 amino acids. Germline V gene data show CDR1 as MNHEY and CDR2 as SVGAGI. With V trimmed by 7 bases and J by 7 bases, 4 bases remained unmatched. The CDR3 coding sequence is TGTGCCAGCACTAGCGGGAGACTGAACATTCAGTACTTC. This gives the protein CASTSGRLNIQYF.

The J gene is TRBJ2-5, the V gene TRBV19, with no clear D. There are 14 residues in the CDR3. V was shortened by 3 bases and J by 1 base, with 9 bases between the two germline ends. Germline V gene sequence: CDR1 LNHDA, CDR2 SQIVND (reference sequence). CDR3 nucleotide sequence: TGTGCCAGTAGTATTTCAGTGATCCAAGAGACCCAGTACTTC. Amino acid sequence: CASSISVIQETQYF.

This chain joins TRBV19 and TRBJ1-5, with 8 bases lining up with TRBD1. CDR1 and CDR2 (germline): LNHDA, SQIVND (reference sequence). Unmatched junction bases numbered 4, after V lost 6 bases and J lost 6 bases. CDR3 length: 13 residues. The CDR3 region has the DNA TGTGCCAGTAGACCACAGGGGGGTCAGCCCCAGCATTTT. It yields the protein CASRPQGGQPQHF.

CDR3 residues: CASSLKFGGEAFF. The CDR3 coding sequence is TGTGCCAGCAGCCTGAAATTTGGAGGGGAAGCTTTCTTT. The chain uses TRBV7-2 and TRBJ1-1; D remains ambiguous. CDR1 SGHTA and CDR2 FQGNSA come from the germline V gene. V lost 5 bases to trimming and J lost 8 bases, with 15 bases between them. The CDR3 totals 13 residues. Full variable domain (remainder filled in from reference TRBV7-2 and TRBJ1-1): GAGVSQSPSNKVTEKGKDVELRCDPISGHTALYWYRQSLGQGLEFLIYFQGNSAPDKSGLPSDRFSAERTGGSVSTLTIQRTQQEDSAVYLCASSLKFGGEAFFGQGTRLTVV.

The DNA for the CDR3 is TGTGCCAGCAGCCCCGACAGGAATCAACAGCCCCAGCATTTT. Its translation is CASSPDRNQQPQHF. The chain recombines TRBV7-8 with TRBJ1-5; tentative D call: TRBD1 (6 bases). The germline V gene has CDR1 SGHVS and CDR2 FQNEAQ. The CDR3 consists of 14 residues. Trimming removed 5 bases at V and 7 bases at J, with 15 bases between.

The gene calls are TRBV7-3 and TRBJ1-1, with D possibly TRBD1 on 5 matching bases. The CDR3 extends over 16 amino acids. Germline CDR1 is SGHTA and CDR2 is FQGTGA. Deletions cut 2 bases from V and 2 bases from J, with 15 bases between. CDR3 nucleotides: TGTGCCAGCAGCTTACGGTTAGGCAGGGATAACACTGAAGCTTTCTTT. Translating it yields CASSLRLGRDNTEAFF.

V usage is TRBV3-1 (or the pseudogene TRBV3-2) and J usage is TRBJ2-5, with 7 bases fitting TRBD2. Germline CDR1 and CDR2: LGHDT and YNNKEL (reference sequence). V lost 1 base and J lost 1; bases outside the gene matches: 3. The CDR3 runs to 15 residues. CDR3 amino acids: CASSQVSGPQETQYF. The CDR3 DNA reads as TGTGCCAGCAGCCAAGTTAGCGGGCCCCAAGAGACCCAGTACTTC.

Remarks on this clone: The same CDR3 is also encoded by other DNA sequences in this sample. The rearrangement links TRBV28 to TRBJ2-1, with 8 bases fitting TRBD2. Germline values: CDR1 MDHEN, CDR2 SYDVKM. The V and J ends lost 2 bases and 2 bases, in that order; junction bases with no gene match: 5. This CDR3 has 16 residues. As DNA, the CDR3 is TGTGCCAGCAGTTTAGACGCGGGAGGAACCTACAATGAGCAGTTCTTC. Encoded protein: CASSLDAGGTYNEQFF.

The V gene is TRBV12-3 or TRBV12-4, the J gene TRBJ1-4; possible D gene TRBD1, 6 bases. Between the trimmed V and J ends, which lost 7 bases and 5 bases, there was a span of 11 bases. This CDR3 comprises 13 residues. The CDR3 loop is CASKLDRNEKLFF. The CDR3 nucleotides are TGTGCCAGCAAACTCGACAGGAATGAAAAACTGTTTTTT.

About this clone itself: Different DNA sequences within this sample yield the same CDR3. The V call is TRBV5-1, the J call TRBJ2-2; 8 nucleotides line up with TRBD1. Germline CDR1 reads SGHRS; CDR2 reads YFSETQ. This CDR3 is built from 15 residues. J lost 1 base, V lost 4 bases, and 3 bases had no gene match. The CDR3 DNA sequence: TGCGCCAGCAGCCCGGGGACAGGGAACACCGGGGAGCTGTTTTTT. It encodes CASSPGTGNTGELFF.

This clone has a single count. The chain couples TRBV19 to TRBJ1-3; D not resolved. V was pared by 3 bases and J by 2 bases, with 11 bases between. Germline assignment: CDR1 LNHDA and CDR2 SQIVND (reference sequence). The CDR3 covers 15 residues. CDR3 protein: CASSIQTGAGNTIYF. The CDR3 coding sequence is TGTGCCAGTAGTATCCAGACCGGGGCTGGAAACACCATATATTTT. Together with reference TRBV19 and TRBJ1-3, the CDR3 gives the full variable domain: DGGITQSPKYLFRKEGQNVTLSCEQNLNHDAMYWYRQDPGQGLRLIYYSQIVNDFQKGDIAEGYSVSREKKESFPLTVTSAQKNPTAFYLCASSIQTGAGNTIYFGEGSWLTVV.

This clone was observed once. This chain connects TRBV2 to TRBJ1-2, with 9 bases identical to TRBD1. V was clipped by 7 bases and J by 3 bases; unmatched bases: 6. Germline V gene data show CDR1 as SNHLY and CDR2 as FYNNEI. This CDR3 is 14 amino acids long. The CDR3 here is CASKMGQGDYGYTF. The CDR3, as DNA: TGTGCCAGCAAGATGGGACAGGGAGACTATGGCTACACCTTC.

The chain uses TRBV7-9 and TRBJ2-5; TRBD1 aligns across 7 bases. From germline, CDR1 is SEHNR and CDR2 FQNEAQ (reference sequence). The CDR3 extends over 15 amino acids. The V gene end was trimmed by 4 bases and the J gene end by 5 bases; junction bases not matched to a gene: 10. The CDR3: CASSSQLSRGETQYF. The DNA for the CDR3 is TGTGCCAGCAGCTCCCAGTTATCCAGGGGGGAGACCCAGTACTTC.

This rearrangement joins TRBV24-1 to TRBJ2-2; TRBD2 agrees at 9 bases. The germline V gene encodes CDR1 KGHDR and CDR2 SFDVKD. The CDR3 has 17 residues. V shed 0 bases and J 5 bases; nucleotides not matched to a gene: 6. CDR3 in DNA: TGTGCCACCAGTGATTTGGGCGGGAGGGCCGCAACCGGGGAGCTGTTTTTT. Protein product: CATSDLGGRAATGELFF.

V and J are TRBV7-8 and TRBJ1-1; tentative D call: TRBD1 (6 bases). The germline V gene has CDR1 SGHVS and CDR2 FQNEAQ. V lost 4 bases and J lost 3, with 21 bases in between. The CDR3 runs 17 residues. The CDR3 DNA reads TGTGCCAGCAGCTCATACTACCGGGCGCAGGGGCACACTGAAGCTTTCTTT. Translated: CASSSYYRAQGHTEAFF.